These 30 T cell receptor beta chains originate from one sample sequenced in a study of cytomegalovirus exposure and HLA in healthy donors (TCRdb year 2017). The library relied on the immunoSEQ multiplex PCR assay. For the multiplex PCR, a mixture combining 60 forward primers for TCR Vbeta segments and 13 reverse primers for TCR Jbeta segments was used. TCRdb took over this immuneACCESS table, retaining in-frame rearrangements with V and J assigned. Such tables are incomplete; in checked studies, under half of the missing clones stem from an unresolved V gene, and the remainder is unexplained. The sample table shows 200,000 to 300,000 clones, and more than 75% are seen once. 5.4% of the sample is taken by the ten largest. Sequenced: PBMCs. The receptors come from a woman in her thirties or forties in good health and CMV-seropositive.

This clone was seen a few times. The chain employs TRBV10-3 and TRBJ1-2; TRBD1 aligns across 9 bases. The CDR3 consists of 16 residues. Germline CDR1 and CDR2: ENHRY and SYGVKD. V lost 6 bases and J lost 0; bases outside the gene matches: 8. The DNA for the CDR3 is TGTGCCATCAGGACCGGGACAGGGACGGCTAACTATGGCTACACCTTC. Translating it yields CAIRTGTGTANYGYTF.

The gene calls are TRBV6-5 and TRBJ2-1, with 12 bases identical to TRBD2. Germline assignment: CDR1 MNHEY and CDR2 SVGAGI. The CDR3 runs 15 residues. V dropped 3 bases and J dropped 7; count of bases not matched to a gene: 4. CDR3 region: CASSYLAGGRNEQFF. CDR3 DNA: TGTGCCAGCAGTTATCTAGCGGGAGGGAGGAATGAGCAGTTCTTC.

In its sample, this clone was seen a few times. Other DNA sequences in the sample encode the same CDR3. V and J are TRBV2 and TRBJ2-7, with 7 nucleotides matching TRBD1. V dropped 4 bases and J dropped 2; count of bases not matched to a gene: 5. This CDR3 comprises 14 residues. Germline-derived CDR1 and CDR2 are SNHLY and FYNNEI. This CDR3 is CASSVFGQAYEQYF. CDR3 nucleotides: TGTGCCAGCAGTGTATTCGGACAGGCCTACGAGCAGTACTTC.

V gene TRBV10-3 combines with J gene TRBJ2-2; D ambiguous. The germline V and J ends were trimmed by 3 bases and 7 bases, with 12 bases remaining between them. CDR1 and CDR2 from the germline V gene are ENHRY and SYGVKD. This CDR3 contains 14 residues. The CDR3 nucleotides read TGTGCCATCAGTGATGGCAGTGATATCGGGGAGCTGTTTTTT. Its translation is CAISDGSDIGELFF.

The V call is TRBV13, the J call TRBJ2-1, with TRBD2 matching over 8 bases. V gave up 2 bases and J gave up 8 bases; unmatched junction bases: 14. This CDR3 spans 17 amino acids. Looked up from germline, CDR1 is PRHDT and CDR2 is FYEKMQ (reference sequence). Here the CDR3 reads CASSLSWRSGAPDEQFF. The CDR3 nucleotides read TGTGCCAGCAGCTTATCATGGCGTAGCGGGGCGCCCGATGAGCAGTTCTTC.

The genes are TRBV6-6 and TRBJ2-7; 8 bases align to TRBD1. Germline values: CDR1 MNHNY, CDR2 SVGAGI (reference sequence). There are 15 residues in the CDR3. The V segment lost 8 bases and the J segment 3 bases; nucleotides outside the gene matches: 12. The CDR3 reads CASGGRRDRHYEQYF. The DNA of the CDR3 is TGTGCCAGCGGAGGTAGGCGGGACAGGCACTACGAGCAGTACTTC.

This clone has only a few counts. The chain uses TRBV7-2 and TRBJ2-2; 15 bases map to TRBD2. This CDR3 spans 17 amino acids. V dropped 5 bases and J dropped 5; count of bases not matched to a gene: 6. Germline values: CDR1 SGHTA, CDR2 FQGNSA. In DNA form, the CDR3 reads TGTGCCAGCAGCAGGACTAGCGGGGGGGCTACTACCGGGGAGCTGTTTTTT. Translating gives CASSRTSGGATTGELFF. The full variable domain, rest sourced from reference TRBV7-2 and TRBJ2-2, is GAGVSQSPSNKVTEKGKDVELRCDPISGHTALYWYRQSLGQGLEFLIYFQGNSAPDKSGLPSDRFSAERTGGSVSTLTIQRTQQEDSAVYLCASSRTSGGATTGELFFGEGSRLTVL.

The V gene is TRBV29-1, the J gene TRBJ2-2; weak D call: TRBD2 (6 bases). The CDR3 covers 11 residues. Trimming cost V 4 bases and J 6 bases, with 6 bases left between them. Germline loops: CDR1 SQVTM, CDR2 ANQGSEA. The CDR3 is CSVGEAGELFF. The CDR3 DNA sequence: TGCAGCGTTGGGGAGGCCGGGGAGCTGTTTTTT.

Here the CDR3 DNA reads TGTGCCAGCAGCCAATTTAGAGGCGGGCAGGGAAACACCATATATTTT. Protein: CASSQFRGGQGNTIYF. V usage is TRBV14 and J usage is TRBJ1-3; unclear D gene. Looked up from germline, CDR1 is SGHDN and CDR2 is FVKESK. The CDR3 is 16 residues long. Trimming shortened V by 2 bases and J by 4 bases, and 15 bases separated the two germline ends. Full variable domain (remainder filled in from reference TRBV14 and TRBJ1-3): EAGVTQFPSHSVIEKGQTVTLRCDPISGHDNLYWYRRVMGKEIKFLLHFVKESKQDESGMPNNRFLAERTGGTYSTLKVQPAELEDSGVYFCASSQFRGGQGNTIYFGEGSWLTVV.

This CDR3 reads CASSFRTGTHINNQPQHF. CDR3 bases: TGTGCCAGCAGTTTTCGGACAGGGACCCATATTAATAATCAGCCCCAGCATTTT. The V and J genes are TRBV27 and TRBJ1-5; 8 nucleotides align to TRBD1. This CDR3 spans 18 amino acids. V was pared by 3 bases and J by 4 bases, with 14 bases of the junction left unmatched. Germline loops: CDR1 MNHEY, CDR2 SMNVEV (reference sequence).

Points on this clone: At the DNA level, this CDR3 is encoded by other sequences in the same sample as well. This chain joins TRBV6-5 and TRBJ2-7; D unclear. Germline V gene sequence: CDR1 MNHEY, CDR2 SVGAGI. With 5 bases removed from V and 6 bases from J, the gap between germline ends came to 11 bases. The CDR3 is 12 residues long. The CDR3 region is CASSVRGGEQYF. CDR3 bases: TGTGCCAGCAGTGTCAGAGGCGGCGAGCAGTACTTC.

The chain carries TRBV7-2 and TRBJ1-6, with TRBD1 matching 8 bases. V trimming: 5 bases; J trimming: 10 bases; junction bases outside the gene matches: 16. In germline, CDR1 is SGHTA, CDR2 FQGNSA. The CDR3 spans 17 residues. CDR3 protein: CASSPKDRVRPSSPLHF. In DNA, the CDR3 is TGTGCCAGCAGCCCAAAGGACAGGGTGCGTCCAAGCTCACCCCTCCACTTT.

As DNA, the CDR3 is TGTGCCAGCAGCTTATTTAGCGTGAATCCCGGGGAGCTGTTTTTT. Its translation is CASSLFSVNPGELFF. The V gene is TRBV11-2, the J gene TRBJ2-2; TRBD2 is a possible D gene (5 bases). The CDR3 has 15 amino acids. Germline V CDR1 and CDR2: SGHAT, FQNNGV. The germline V and J ends were trimmed by 2 bases and 6 bases, with 13 bases remaining between them.

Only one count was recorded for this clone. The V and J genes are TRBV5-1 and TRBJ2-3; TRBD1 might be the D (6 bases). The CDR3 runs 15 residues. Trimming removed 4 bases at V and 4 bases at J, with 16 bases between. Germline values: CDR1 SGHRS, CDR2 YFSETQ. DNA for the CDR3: TGCGCCAGCAGCATATCCGGGACAAATTCAGATACGCAGTATTTT. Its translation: CASSISGTNSDTQYF.

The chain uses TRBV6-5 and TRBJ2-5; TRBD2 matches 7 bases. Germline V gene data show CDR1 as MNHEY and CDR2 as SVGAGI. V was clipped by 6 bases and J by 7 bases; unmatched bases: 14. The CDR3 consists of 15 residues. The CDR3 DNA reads TGTGCCAGCAGGGGAGGGGAAGTGAGGCAGGGGACCCAGTACTTC. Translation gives CASRGGEVRQGTQYF.

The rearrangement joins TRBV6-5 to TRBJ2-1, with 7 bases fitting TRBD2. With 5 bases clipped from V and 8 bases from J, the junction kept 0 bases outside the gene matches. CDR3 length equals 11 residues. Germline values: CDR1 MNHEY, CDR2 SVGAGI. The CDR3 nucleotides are TGTGCCAGCAGTCGGGGGGATGAGCAGTTCTTC. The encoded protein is CASSRGDEQFF.

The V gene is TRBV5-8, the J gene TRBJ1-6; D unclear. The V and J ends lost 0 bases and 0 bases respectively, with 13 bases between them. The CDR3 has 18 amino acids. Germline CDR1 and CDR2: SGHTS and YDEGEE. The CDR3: CASSLDRGTSSYNSPLHF. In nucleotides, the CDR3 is TGTGCCAGCAGCTTGGATCGCGGTACTAGCTCCTATAATTCACCCCTCCACTTT.

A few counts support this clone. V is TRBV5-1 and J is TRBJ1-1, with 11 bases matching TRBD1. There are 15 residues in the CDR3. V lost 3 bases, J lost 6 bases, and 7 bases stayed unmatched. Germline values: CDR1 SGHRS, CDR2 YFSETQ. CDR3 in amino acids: CASSSGTGGTAEAFF. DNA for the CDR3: TGCGCCAGCAGCTCCGGGACAGGGGGAACGGCTGAAGCTTTCTTT.

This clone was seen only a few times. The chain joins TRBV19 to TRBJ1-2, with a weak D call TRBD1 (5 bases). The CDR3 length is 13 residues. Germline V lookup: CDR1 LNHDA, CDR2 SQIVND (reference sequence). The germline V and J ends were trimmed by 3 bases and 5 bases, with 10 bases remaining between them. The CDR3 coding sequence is TGTGCCAGTAGTATTACAGGACCGTATGGCTACACCTTC. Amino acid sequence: CASSITGPYGYTF.

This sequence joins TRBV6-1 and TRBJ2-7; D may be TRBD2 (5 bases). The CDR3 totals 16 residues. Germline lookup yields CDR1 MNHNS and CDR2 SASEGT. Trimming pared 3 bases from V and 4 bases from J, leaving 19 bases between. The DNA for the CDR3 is TGTGCCAGCAGTGATCCGGCGGGTCCCGCGGAATACGAGCAGTACTTC. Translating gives CASSDPAGPAEYEQYF.

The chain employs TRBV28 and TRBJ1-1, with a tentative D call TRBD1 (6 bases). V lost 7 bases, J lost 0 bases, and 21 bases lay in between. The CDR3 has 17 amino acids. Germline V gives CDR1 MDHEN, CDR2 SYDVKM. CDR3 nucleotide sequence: TGTGCCAGCACTACTCCGCCGGGAGGGGGAATGAACACTGAAGCTTTCTTT. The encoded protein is CASTTPPGGGMNTEAFF.

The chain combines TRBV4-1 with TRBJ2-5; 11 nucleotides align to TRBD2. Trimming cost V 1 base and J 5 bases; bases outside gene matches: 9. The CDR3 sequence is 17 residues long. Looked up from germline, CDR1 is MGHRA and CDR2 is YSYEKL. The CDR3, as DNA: TGCGCCAGCAGCCAAGCGGTAGCGGGAGGGCCGGGGGAGACCCAGTACTTC. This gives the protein CASSQAVAGGPGETQYF.

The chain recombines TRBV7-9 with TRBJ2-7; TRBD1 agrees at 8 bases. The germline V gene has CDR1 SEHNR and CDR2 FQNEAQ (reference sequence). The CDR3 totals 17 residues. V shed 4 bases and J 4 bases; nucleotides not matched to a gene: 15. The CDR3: CASSSQTHSDRAYEQYF. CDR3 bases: TGTGCCAGCAGCTCACAAACTCATTCGGACAGGGCTTACGAGCAGTACTTC.

The DNA of the CDR3 is TGCGCCAGCGGCCGGGACAGTCATGAAAAACTGTTTTTT. It translates to CASGRDSHEKLFF. The chain combines TRBV5-1 with TRBJ1-4; 7 positions agree with TRBD1. Germline V gene sequence: CDR1 SGHRS, CDR2 YFSETQ. CDR3 length: 13 amino acids. Trimming cost V 7 bases and J 6 bases; bases outside gene matches: 6.

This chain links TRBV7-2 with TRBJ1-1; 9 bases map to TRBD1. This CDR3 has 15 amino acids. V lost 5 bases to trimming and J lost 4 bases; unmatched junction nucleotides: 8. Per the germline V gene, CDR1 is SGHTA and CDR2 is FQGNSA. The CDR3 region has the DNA TGTGCCAGCAGCCCACAGGGGGCGCGCGCCACTGAAGCTTTCTTT. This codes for CASSPQGARATEAFF.

The CDR3 DNA sequence: TGTGCCATCAGTGGGCGCGGGACAGGGAACACCGGGGAGCTGTTTTTT. Translating gives CAISGRGTGNTGELFF. V gene TRBV10-3 combines with J gene TRBJ2-2; 8 positions match TRBD1. Germline V gene lookup returns CDR1 ENHRY and CDR2 SYGVKD. This CDR3 is 16 amino acids long. The V and J ends lost 4 bases and 1 base, in that order; junction bases with no gene match: 5.

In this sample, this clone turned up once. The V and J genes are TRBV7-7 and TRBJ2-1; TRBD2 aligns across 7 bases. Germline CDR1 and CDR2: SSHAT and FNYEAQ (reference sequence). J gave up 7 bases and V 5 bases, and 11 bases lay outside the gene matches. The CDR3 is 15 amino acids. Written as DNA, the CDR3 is TGTGCCAGCAGCCAAGGCTCCGGGACTACTAATGAGCAGTTCTTC. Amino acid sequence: CASSQGSGTTNEQFF.

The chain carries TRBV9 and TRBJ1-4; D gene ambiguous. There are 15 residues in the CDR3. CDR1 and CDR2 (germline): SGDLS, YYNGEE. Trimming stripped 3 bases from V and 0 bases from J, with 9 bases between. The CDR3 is CASSDTSSTNEKLFF. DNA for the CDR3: TGTGCCAGCAGCGACACCTCTTCAACTAATGAAAAACTGTTTTTT.

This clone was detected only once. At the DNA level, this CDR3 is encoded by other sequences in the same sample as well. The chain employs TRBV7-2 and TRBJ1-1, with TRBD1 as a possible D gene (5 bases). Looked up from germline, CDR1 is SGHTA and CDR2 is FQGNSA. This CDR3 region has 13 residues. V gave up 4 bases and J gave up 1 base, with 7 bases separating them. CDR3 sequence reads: CASSSDRNTEAFF. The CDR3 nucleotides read TGTGCCAGCAGCTCAGACAGGAACACTGAAGCTTTCTTT.

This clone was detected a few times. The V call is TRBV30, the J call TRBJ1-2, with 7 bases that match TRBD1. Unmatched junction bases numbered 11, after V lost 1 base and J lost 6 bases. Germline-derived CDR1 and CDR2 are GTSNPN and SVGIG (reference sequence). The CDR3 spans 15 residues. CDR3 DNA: TGTGCCTGGAGTGGGGGGGACAGTGGGCGGAATGGCTACACCTTC. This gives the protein CAWSGGDSGRNGYTF. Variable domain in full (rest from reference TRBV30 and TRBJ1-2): SQTIHQWPATLVQPVGSPLSLECTVEGTSNPNLYWYRQAAGRGLQLLFYSVGIGQISSEVPQNLSASRPQDRQFILSSKKLLLSDSGFYLCAWSGGDSGRNGYTFGSGTRLTVV.